This is a list of T cell receptor beta chains from one sample in a study of shared clonotypes between healthy human individuals. Profiled with immunoSEQ multiplex PCR; TCRdb holds only in-frame clones, not every one. Here the sample spans roughly 1,500,000 clones, nearly 99% being singletons. Specimen: naive CD4+ T cells sorted from blood. Source of these receptors: a man under 40 in good health. Both conserved end residues are part of each CDR3. D genes are given only for firm matches. Clone size is stated in some rows and not others, as once, few, many or a class when expanded.

D gene | clone size | J gene | V gene | CDR3 protein | CDR3 DNA
. | . | TRBJ2-1 | TRBV2 | CASSDLNNYRQFF | TGTGCCAGCAGTGACCTCAATAATTACAGGCAGTTCTTC
TRBD1 | . | TRBJ2-7 | TRBV19 | CASSIGTGLSYEQYF | TGTGCCAGTAGTATAGGGACAGGGCTCTCCTACGAGCAGTACTTC
TRBD1 | . | TRBJ1-2 | TRBV28 | CASSPGGVYGYTF | TGTGCCAGCAGTCCAGGGGGCGTCTATGGCTACACCTTC
. | few | TRBJ2-2 | TRBV6-5 | CASRRWNTGELFF | TGTGCCAGCAGACGATGGAACACCGGGGAGCTGTTTTTT
TRBD2 | . | TRBJ2-3 | TRBV7-8 | CASSLDRTSGNTDTQYF | TGTGCCAGCAGCTTAGATCGGACTAGCGGGAACACAGATACGCAGTATTTT
TRBD2 | . | TRBJ2-5 | TRBV11-2 | CASSPRLAAGQETQYF | TGTGCCAGCAGCCCCAGGCTAGCGGCAGGGCAAGAGACCCAGTACTTC
. | few | TRBJ2-7 | TRBV10-2 | CASSEPLMQYF | TGCGCCAGCAGTGAGCCGCTCATGCAGTACTTC
TRBD1 | once | TRBJ1-1 | TRBV7-9 | CASSLNRGTTEAFF | TGTGCCAGCAGCTTAAACAGGGGGACCACTGAAGCTTTCTTT
. | . | TRBJ2-7 | TRBV7-8 | CASSATGSFSYEQYF | TGTGCCAGCAGCGCCACCGGCAGTTTCTCCTACGAGCAGTACTTC
. | . | TRBJ1-2 | TRBV28 | CASSFAGGLRAFYGYTF | TGTGCCAGCAGTTTTGCGGGGGGTTTAAGAGCCTTCTATGGCTACACCTTC
. | . | TRBJ2-2 | TRBV6-6 | CASSPVGRNTGELFF | TGTGCCAGCAGCCCGGTGGGACGTAACACCGGGGAGCTGTTTTTT
. | . | TRBJ1-1 | TRBV28 | CASSPRTRNEAFF | TGTGCCAGCAGTCCGAGGACACGTAATGAAGCTTTCTTT
. | . | TRBJ2-7 | TRBV18 | CASSPPFVLSSYEQYF | TGTGCCAGCTCACCACCGTTCGTCCTGAGCTCCTACGAGCAGTACTTC
TRBD1 | . | TRBJ1-1 | TRBV5-1 | CASTRPGQGASEAFF | TGCGCCAGCACGCGGCCGGGACAGGGGGCGTCGGAAGCTTTCTTT
. | . | TRBJ2-1 | TRBV9 | CASSRPGNEQFF | TGTGCCAGCAGCAGACCGGGGAATGAGCAGTTCTTC
. | . | TRBJ2-1 | TRBV29-1 | CSVGNSPSEQFF | TGCAGCGTTGGTAACTCCCCGTCCGAGCAGTTCTTC
. | . | TRBJ2-7 | TRBV13 | CASSLATYEQYF | TGTGCCAGCAGCTTAGCCACCTACGAGCAGTACTTC
TRBD2 | . | TRBJ2-2 | TRBV28 | CASSFVVEAFGTSGSVGELFF | TGTGCCAGCAGTTTCGTCGTAGAAGCTTTCGGGACTAGCGGGAGTGTCGGGGAGCTGTTTTTT
. | . | TRBJ2-5 | TRBV19 | CASSILGGGDGETQYF | TGTGCCAGTAGTATCCTAGGAGGGGGTGACGGGGAGACCCAGTACTTC
. | . | TRBJ2-3 | TRBV18 | CASSPLSGSSTDTQYF | TGTGCCAGCTCACCACTGTCCGGGAGTTCCACAGATACGCAGTATTTT
. | . | TRBJ1-1 | TRBV9 | CASSVVDATEAFF | TGTGCCAGCAGCGTAGTGGACGCCACTGAAGCTTTCTTT
. | . | TRBJ2-1 | TRBV21-1 | CASRWTGGGDNEQFF | TGTGCCAGCAGATGGACAGGGGGAGGGGACAATGAGCAGTTCTTC
. | . | TRBJ2-2 | TRBV28 | CASSFLRGRGTGELFF | TGTGCCAGCAGTTTTTTGCGGGGCCGTGGGACCGGGGAGCTGTTTTTT
. | . | TRBJ2-7 | TRBV7-7 | CASSSLPDSEQYF | TGTGCCAGCAGCTCCCTCCCCGACAGCGAGCAGTACTTC
. | . | TRBJ1-4 | TRBV18 | CASSPRSPGLLFF | TGTGCCAGCTCACCCCGAAGTCCGGGACTGCTGTTTTTT
TRBD2 | . | TRBJ2-2 | TRBV2 | CASRQTSGRASFTGELFF | TGTGCCAGCAGACAGACTAGCGGGAGGGCCTCGTTCACCGGGGAGCTGTTTTTT
TRBD1 | . | TRBJ2-1 | TRBV7-6 | CASAAGRGLYNEQFF | TGTGCCAGCGCGGCGGGCAGGGGGTTATACAATGAGCAGTTCTTC
. | . | TRBJ1-2 | TRBV9 | CASSVDSINYGYTF | TGTGCCAGCAGCGTAGACAGCATTAACTATGGCTACACCTTC
TRBD2 | . | TRBJ2-1 | TRBV5-4 | CASSLGLASNPTYNEQFF | TGTGCCAGCAGCTTGGGACTAGCGTCAAACCCCACATACAATGAGCAGTTCTTC
. | . | TRBJ1-2 | TRBV28 | CASRTSTAYGYTF | TGTGCCAGCAGGACAAGCACAGCTTATGGCTACACCTTC
. | . | TRBJ2-7 | TRBV6-5 | CASSPRDFSYEQYF | TGTGCCAGCAGTCCACGGGACTTCTCCTACGAGCAGTACTTC
. | . | TRBJ1-1 | TRBV5-6 | CASSPPLARRNTEAFF | TGTGCCAGCAGCCCCCCCCTGGCACGCAGGAACACTGAAGCTTTCTTT
TRBD1 | . | TRBJ1-2 | TRBV19 | CASSMDRWTNYGYTF | TGTGCCAGTAGTATGGACAGGTGGACTAACTATGGCTACACCTTC
TRBD2 | once | TRBJ2-3 | TRBV5-4 | CASSPSGSSTDTQYF | TGTGCCAGCAGCCCTAGCGGGTCTAGCACAGATACGCAGTATTTT
. | . | TRBJ2-3 | TRBV29-1 | CSVDPGPTLTDTQYF | TGCAGCGTTGACCCTGGACCCACCCTCACAGATACGCAGTATTTT
TRBD2 | . | TRBJ2-1 | TRBV5-1 | CASTFAVAGDNEQFF | TGCGCCAGCACTTTCGCAGTAGCGGGAGACAATGAGCAGTTCTTC
TRBD2 | . | TRBJ2-1 | TRBV5-4 | CASSLVLAGASEQFF | TGTGCCAGCAGCTTGGTGTTAGCGGGAGCGAGTGAGCAGTTCTTC
TRBD1 | . | TRBJ1-1 | TRBV4-3 | CASSRSGTGGTEAFF | TGCGCCAGCAGCCGATCCGGGACAGGGGGGACTGAAGCTTTCTTT
TRBD1 | . | TRBJ1-5 | TRBV18 | CASSPGDRALGQPQHF | TGTGCCAGCTCACCGGGGGACAGGGCCCTGGGTCAGCCCCAGCATTTT
. | . | TRBJ2-3 | TRBV5-4 | CASSWGGGADTQYF | TGTGCCAGCAGTTGGGGAGGGGGCGCGGATACGCAGTATTTT
TRBD1 | . | TRBJ2-7 | TRBV11-3 | CASSPRGLTGGFYEQYF | TGTGCCAGCAGCCCCCGGGGGTTGACAGGGGGCTTCTACGAGCAGTACTTC
TRBD2 | . | TRBJ2-3 | TRBV7-9 | CASSTGTSGSTDTQYF | TGTGCCAGCAGCACTGGGACTAGCGGGAGCACAGATACGCAGTATTTT
. | . | TRBJ2-7 | TRBV29-1 | CSVLYGGPYEQYF | TGCAGCGTCTTATACGGGGGACCCTACGAGCAGTACTTC
TRBD2 | . | TRBJ2-1 | TRBV7-2 | CASSLAGLAGVNEQFF | TGTGCCAGCAGCTTAGCCGGACTAGCGGGAGTCAATGAGCAGTTCTTC
. | . | TRBJ1-3 | TRBV5-5 | CASSLVTATGNTIYF | TGTGCCAGCAGCTTGGTGACCGCCACTGGAAACACCATATATTTT
. | . | TRBJ2-3 | TRBV28 | CASSPAPGLSTDTQYF | TGTGCCAGCAGTCCTGCACCGGGACTGAGCACAGATACGCAGTATTTT
. | . | TRBJ2-5 | TRBV11-2 | CASSFGSQETQYF | TGTGCCAGCAGCTTCGGCAGCCAAGAGACCCAGTACTTC
. | . | TRBJ2-1 | TRBV7-9 | CASSRTSGSYNEQFF | TGTGCCAGCAGCCGGACCAGCGGCTCCTACAATGAGCAGTTCTTC
. | . | TRBJ2-7 | TRBV29-1 | CSGTLGGSGSYEQYF | TGCAGCGGAACATTGGGGGGATCAGGGTCCTACGAGCAGTACTTC
TRBD1 | . | TRBJ1-1 | TRBV7-9 | CASSRTGPTEAFF | TGTGCCAGCAGCCGGACAGGGCCCACTGAAGCTTTCTTT
TRBD1 | . | TRBJ2-1 | TRBV5-6 | CASSLGQPEFF | TGTGCCAGCAGCCTGGGACAGCCGGAGTTCTTC
. | . | TRBJ2-1 | TRBV19 | CASGRGLGTYNEQFF | TGTGCCAGTGGGAGAGGGTTAGGAACCTACAATGAGCAGTTCTTC
. | . | TRBJ2-2 | TRBV7-9 | CATQLPRELFF | TGTGCCACGCAGCTACCCCGGGAGCTGTTTTTT
TRBD2 | once | TRBJ2-1 | TRBV7-3 | CASSLSRLAGINEQFF | TGTGCCAGCAGCTTGTCTAGGTTAGCGGGAATCAATGAGCAGTTCTTC
. | . | TRBJ1-2 | TRBV15 | CATSRDGFGYTF | TGTGCCACCAGCAGAGATGGTTTCGGCTACACCTTC
. | . | TRBJ1-1 | TRBV7-2 | CASSLDRTNTEAFF | TGTGCCAGCAGCTTAGACAGAACGAACACTGAAGCTTTCTTT
TRBD2 | . | TRBJ2-1 | TRBV19 | CASSRREGLSYNEQFF | TGTGCCAGTAGTAGGCGGGAGGGCCTCTCCTACAATGAGCAGTTCTTC
TRBD1 | once | TRBJ1-2 | TRBV5-1 | CASSLGPGQINYGYTF | TGCGCCAGCAGCTTGGGGCCGGGACAGATTAACTATGGCTACACCTTC
. | . | TRBJ1-2 | TRBV18 | CASSPSRIDYGYTF | TGTGCCAGCTCACCAAGCCGGATCGATTATGGCTACACCTTC
. | . | TRBJ2-2 | TRBV18 | CASSISKRAGRYPAGELFF | TGTGCCAGCTCAATCTCCAAGAGGGCAGGGAGGTACCCCGCCGGGGAGCTGTTTTTT